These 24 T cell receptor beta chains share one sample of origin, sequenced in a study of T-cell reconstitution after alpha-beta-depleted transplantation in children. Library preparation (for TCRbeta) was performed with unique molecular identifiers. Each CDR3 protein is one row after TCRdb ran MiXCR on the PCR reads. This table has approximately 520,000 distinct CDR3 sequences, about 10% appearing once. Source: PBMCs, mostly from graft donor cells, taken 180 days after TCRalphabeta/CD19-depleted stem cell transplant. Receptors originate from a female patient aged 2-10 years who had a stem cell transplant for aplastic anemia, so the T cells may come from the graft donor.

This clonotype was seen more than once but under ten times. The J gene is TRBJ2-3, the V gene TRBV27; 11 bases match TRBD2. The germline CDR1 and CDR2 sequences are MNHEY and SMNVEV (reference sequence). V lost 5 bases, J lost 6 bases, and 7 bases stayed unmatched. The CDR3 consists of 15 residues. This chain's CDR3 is CASSLTTSGTDTQYF. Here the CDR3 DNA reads TGTGCCAGCAGTCTCACGACTAGCGGGACTGATACGCAGTATTTT.

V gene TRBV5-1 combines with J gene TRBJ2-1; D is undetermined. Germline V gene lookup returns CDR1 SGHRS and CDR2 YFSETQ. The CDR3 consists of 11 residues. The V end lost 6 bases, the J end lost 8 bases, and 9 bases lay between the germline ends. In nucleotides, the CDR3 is TGCGCCAGCAACAGTGGCGATGAGCAGTTCTTC. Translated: CASNSGDEQFF.

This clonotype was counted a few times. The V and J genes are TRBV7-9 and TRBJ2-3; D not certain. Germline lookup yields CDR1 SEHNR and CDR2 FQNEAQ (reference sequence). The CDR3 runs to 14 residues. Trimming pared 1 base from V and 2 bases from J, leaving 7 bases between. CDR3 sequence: CASSLEKLTDTQYF. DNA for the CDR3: TGTGCCAGCAGCTTAGAAAAGCTCACAGATACGCAGTATTTT. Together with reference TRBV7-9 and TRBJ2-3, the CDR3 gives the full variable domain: DTGVSQNPRHKITKRGQNVTFRCDPISEHNRLYWYRQTLGQGPEFLTYFQNEAQLEKSRLLSDRFSAERPKGSFSTLEIQRTEQGDSAMYLCASSLEKLTDTQYFGPGTRLTVL.

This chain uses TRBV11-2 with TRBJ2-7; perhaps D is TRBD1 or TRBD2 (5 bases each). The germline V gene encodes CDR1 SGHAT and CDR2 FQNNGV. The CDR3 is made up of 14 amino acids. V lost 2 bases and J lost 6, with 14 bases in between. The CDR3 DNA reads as TGTGCCAGCAGCTTATCCCCCAGGGCGGGCGAGCAGTACGTC. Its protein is CASSLSPRAGEQYV.

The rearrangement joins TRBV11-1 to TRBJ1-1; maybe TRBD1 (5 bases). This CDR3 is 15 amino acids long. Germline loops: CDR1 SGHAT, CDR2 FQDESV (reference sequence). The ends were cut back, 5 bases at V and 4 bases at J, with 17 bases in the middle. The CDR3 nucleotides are TGTGCCAGCAGCCCCACCAGGGCACGGGGCACTGAAGCTTTCTTT. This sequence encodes CASSPTRARGTEAFF. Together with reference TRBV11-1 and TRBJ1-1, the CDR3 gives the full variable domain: EAEVAQSPRYKITEKSQAVAFWCDPISGHATLYWYRQILGQGPELLVQFQDESVVDDSQLPKDRFSAERLKGVDSTLKIQPAELGDSAMYLCASSPTRARGTEAFFGQGTRLTVV.

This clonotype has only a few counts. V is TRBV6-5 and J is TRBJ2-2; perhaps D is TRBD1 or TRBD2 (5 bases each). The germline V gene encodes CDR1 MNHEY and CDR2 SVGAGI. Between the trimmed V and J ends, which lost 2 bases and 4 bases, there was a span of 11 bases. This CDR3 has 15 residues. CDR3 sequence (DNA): TGTGCCAGCAGTTACAGGGGCGCGGGCACCGGGGAGCTGTTTTTT. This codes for CASSYRGAGTGELFF.

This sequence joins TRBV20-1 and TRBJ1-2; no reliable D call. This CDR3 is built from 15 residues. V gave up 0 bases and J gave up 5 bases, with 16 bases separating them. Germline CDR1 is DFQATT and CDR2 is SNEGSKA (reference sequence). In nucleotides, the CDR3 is TGCAGTGCTAGAGATCCTACACTTAGATTATATGGCTACACCTTC. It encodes CSARDPTLRLYGYTF.

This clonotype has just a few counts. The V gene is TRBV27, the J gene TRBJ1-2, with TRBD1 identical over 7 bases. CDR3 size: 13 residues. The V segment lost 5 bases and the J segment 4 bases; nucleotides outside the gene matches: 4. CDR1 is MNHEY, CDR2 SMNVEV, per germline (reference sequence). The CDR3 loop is CASSPRGFYGYTF. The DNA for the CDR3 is TGTGCCAGCAGTCCCAGGGGGTTCTATGGCTACACCTTC.

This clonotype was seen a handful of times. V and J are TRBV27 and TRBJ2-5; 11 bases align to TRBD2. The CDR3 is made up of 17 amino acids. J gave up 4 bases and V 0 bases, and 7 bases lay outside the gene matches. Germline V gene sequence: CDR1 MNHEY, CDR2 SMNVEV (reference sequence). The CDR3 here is CASSLSPRLAGSETQYF. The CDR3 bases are TGTGCCAGCAGTTTATCCCCGCGACTAGCGGGATCAGAGACCCAGTACTTC.

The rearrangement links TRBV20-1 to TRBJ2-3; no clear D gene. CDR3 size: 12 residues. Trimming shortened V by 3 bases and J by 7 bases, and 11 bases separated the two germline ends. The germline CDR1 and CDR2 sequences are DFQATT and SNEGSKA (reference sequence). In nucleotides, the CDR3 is TGCAGTGCTAGGGTCCCGCTAAATACGCAGTATTTT. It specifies CSARVPLNTQYF.

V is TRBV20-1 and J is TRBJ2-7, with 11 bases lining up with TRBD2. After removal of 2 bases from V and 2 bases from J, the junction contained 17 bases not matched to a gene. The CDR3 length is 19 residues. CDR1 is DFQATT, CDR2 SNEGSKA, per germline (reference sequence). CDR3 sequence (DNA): TGCAGTGCTAGATCCACAGGGCTAGCGGGAGGCGTTCTTCCCTACGAGCAGTACGTC. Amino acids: CSARSTGLAGGVLPYEQYV.

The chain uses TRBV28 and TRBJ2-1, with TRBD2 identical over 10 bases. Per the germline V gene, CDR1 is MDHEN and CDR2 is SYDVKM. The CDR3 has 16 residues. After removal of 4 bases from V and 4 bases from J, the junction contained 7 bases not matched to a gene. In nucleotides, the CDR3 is TGTGCCAGCAGTTCAACCGGGACTAGCGATTACAATGAGCAGTTCTTC. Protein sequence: CASSSTGTSDYNEQFF.

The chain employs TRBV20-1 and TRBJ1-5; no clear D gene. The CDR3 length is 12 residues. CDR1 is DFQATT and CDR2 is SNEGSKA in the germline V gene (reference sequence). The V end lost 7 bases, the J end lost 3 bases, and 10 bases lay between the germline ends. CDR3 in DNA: TGCAGTGTGGAACAGAACAATCAGCCCCAGCATTTT. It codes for CSVEQNNQPQHF.

The CDR3 DNA follows: TGTGCCAGCAGCGTCCGGGACACTACTACCTGCGAGCAGTACTTC. It translates to CASSVRDTTTCEQYF. The V call is TRBV7-9, the J call TRBJ2-7, with D maybe TRBD1 (6 bases). V was clipped by 5 bases and J by 6 bases, with 20 bases between them. This CDR3 spans 15 amino acids. Per germline, CDR1 SEHNR and CDR2 FQNEAQ (reference sequence).

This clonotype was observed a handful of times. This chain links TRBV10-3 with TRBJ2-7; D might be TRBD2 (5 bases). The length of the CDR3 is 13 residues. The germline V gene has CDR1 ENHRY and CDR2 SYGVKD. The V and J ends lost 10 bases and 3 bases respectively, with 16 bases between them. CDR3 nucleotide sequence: TGTGCCACCGAGACCAGCGCGGGCTACGAGCAGTACTTC. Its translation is CATETSAGYEQYF.

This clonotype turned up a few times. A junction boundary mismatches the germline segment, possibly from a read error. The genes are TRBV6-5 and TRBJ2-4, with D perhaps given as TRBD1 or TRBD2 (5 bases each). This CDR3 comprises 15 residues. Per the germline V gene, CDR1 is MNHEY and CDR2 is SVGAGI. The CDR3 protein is CASSNPGADKNSQYF. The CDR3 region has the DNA TGTGCCAGCAGTAACCCCGGGGCGGACAAAAACAGTCAGTACTTC.

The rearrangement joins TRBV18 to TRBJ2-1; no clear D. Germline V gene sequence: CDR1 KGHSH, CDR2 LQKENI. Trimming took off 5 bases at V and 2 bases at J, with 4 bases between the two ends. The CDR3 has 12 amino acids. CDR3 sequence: CASSTPYNEQFF. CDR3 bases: TGTGCCAGCTCAACCCCCTACAATGAGCAGTTCTTC.

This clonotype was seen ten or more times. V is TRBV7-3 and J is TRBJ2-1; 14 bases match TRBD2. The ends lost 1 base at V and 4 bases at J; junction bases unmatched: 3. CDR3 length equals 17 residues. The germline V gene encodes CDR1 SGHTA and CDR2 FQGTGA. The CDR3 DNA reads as TGTGCCAGCAGCTTAAGCGGACTAGCGGGAGGATACAATGAGCAGTTCTTC. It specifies CASSLSGLAGGYNEQFF.

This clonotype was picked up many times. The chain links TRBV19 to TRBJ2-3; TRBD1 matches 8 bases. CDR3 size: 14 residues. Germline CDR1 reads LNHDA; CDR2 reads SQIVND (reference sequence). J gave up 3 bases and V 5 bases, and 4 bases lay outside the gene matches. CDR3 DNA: TGTGCCAGTAGTTCCAGGGGGCGGACAGATACGCAGTATTTT. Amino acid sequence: CASSSRGRTDTQYF.

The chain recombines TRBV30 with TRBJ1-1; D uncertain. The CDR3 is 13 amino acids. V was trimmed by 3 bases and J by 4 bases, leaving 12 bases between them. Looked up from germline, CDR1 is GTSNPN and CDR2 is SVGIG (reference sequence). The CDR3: CAWSLNKATEAFF. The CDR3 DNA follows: TGTGCCTGGAGCTTAAATAAGGCCACTGAAGCTTTCTTT.

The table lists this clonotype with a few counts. The CDR3 DNA follows: TGCAGTGCCGCCCCCACAGGGAGCAATCAGCCCCAGCATTTT. This codes for CSAAPTGSNQPQHF. This chain links TRBV20-1 with TRBJ1-5; maybe TRBD1 (6 bases). Germline CDR1 reads DFQATT; CDR2 reads SNEGSKA (reference sequence). V was shortened by 6 bases and J by 1 base, with 13 bases between the two germline ends. The CDR3 totals 14 residues.

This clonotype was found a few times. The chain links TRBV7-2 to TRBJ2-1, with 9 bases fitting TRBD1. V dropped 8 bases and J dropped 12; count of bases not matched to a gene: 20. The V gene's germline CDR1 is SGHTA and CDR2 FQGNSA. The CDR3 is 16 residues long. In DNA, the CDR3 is TGTGCCAGCGCCGTGAGTGGGACAGGGTTGACCTTGGTGCAGTTCTTC. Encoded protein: CASAVSGTGLTLVQFF.

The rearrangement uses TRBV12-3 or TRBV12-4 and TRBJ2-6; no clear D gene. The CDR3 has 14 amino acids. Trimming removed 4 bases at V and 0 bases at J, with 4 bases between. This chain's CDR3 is CASSWHSGANVLTF. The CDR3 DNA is TGTGCCAGCAGTTGGCACTCTGGGGCCAACGTCCTGACTTTC.

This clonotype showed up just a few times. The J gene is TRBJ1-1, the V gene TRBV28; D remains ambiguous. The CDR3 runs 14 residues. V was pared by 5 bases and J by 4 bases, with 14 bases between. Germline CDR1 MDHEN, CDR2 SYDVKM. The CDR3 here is CASSTPVGSTEAFF. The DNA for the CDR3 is TGTGCCAGCAGTACCCCCGTGGGCTCCACTGAAGCTTTCTTT.